This TCR beta chain was obtained from a study of T cell responses to AZD1222 COVID-19 vaccine. Deletions cut 3 bases from V and 4 bases from J, with 12 bases between. The germline CDR1 and CDR2 sequences are MNHEY and SMNVEV (reference sequence). The CDR3 spans 14 residues. A note on this clone: Its specificity is not known.

Points from the study as a whole: Donor demographics were predominantly white British with a female majority; clonal diversity may be underestimated.

This table comes from immunoSEQ multiplex PCR, and its TCRdb copy is limited to in-frame clones, with some not included. In the table there are roughly 55,000 clones, around 89% of which are singletons. The clonotype originates from an adult in good health. The sequencing used peripheral blood, collected on day 0 of AZD1222 vaccination. This rearrangement joins TRBV27 to TRBJ1-2; D might be TRBD1 (5 bases). The chain's CDR3 is CASSFSDRTYGYTF. In DNA, the CDR3 is TGTGCCAGCAGTTTTAGCGACAGAACCTATGGCTACACCTTC.